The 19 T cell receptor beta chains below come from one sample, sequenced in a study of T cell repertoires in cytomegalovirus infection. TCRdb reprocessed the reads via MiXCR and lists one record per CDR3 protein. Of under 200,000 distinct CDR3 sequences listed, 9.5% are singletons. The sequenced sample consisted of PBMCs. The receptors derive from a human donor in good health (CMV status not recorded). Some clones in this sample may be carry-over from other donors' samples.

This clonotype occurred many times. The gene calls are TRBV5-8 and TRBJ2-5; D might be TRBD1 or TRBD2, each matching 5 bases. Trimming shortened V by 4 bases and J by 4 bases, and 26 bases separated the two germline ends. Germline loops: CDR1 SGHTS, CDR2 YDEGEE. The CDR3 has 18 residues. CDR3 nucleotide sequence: TGTGCCAGCAGCCCAAGACAGCACGGGGAACTTCTTATAGAGACCCAGTACTTC. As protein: CASSPRQHGELLIETQYF.

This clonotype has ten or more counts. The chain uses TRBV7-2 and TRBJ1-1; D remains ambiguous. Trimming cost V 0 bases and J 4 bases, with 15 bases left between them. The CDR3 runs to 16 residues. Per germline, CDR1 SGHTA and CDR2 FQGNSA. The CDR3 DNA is TGTGCCAGCAGCTTAGCGGCCGGGGTCGTCGGCACTGAAGCTTTCTTT. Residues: CASSLAAGVVGTEAFF.

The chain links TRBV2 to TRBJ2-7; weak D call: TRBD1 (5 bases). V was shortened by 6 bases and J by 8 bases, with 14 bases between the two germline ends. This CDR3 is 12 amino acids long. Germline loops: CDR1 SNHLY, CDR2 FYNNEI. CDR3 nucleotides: TGTGCCAGCAGCTCACAGGAAACCCAGCAGTACTTC. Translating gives CASSSQETQQYF.

CDR3 nucleotide sequence: TGTGCCAGCAGTCCCAGGGATATTTCCTACAATGAGCAGTTCTTC. Protein sequence: CASSPRDISYNEQFF. The V call is TRBV6-2 or TRBV6-3, the J call TRBJ2-1, with D perhaps matching TRBD1 (5 bases). Germline-derived CDR1 and CDR2 are MNHEY and SVGEGT. Between the trimmed V and J ends, which lost 5 bases and 1 base, there was a span of 12 bases. This CDR3 contains 15 residues.

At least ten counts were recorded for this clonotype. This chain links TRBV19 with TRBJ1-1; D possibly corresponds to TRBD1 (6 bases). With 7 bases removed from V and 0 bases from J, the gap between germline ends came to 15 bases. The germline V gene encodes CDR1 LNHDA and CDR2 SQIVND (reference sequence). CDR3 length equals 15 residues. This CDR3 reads CASTPGGQLNTEAFF. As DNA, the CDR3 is TGTGCCAGTACTCCGGGTGGACAGCTGAACACTGAAGCTTTCTTT.

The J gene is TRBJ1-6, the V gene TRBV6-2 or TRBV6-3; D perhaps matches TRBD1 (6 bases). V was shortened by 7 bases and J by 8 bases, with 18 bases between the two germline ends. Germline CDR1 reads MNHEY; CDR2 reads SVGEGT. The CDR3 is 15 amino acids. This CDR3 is CASKIMSGQDSPLHF. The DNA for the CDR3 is TGTGCCAGCAAAATCATGTCGGGACAAGATTCACCCCTCCACTTT.

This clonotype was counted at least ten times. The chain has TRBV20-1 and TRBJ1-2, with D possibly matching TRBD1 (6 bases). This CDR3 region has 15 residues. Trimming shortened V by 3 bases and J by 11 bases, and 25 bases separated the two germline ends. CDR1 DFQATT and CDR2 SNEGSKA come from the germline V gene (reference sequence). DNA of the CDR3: TGCAGTGCTAGCCTTAGGGGGGACCCGGTTGCGGGGTACACCTTC. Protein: CSASLRGDPVAGYTF.

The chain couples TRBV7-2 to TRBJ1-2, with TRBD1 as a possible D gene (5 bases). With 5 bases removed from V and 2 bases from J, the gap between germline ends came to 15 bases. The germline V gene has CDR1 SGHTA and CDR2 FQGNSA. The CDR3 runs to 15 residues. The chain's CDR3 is CASSGVGGENYGYTF. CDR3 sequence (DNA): TGTGCCAGCAGCGGCGTAGGAGGGGAGAACTATGGCTACACCTTC.

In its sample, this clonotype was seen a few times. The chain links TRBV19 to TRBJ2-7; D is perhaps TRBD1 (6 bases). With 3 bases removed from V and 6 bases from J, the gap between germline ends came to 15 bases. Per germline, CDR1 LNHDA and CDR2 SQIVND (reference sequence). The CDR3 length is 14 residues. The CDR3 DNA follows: TGTGCCAGTAGTATCTACGGGACACACTTCGAGCAGTACTTC. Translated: CASSIYGTHFEQYF.

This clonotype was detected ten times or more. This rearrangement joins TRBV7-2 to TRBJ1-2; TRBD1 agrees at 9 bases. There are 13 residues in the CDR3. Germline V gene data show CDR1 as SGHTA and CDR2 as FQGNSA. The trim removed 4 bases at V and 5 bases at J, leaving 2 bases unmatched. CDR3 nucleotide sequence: TGTGCCAGCAGCTCCGGACAGGGGTATGGCTACACCTTC. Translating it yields CASSSGQGYGYTF.

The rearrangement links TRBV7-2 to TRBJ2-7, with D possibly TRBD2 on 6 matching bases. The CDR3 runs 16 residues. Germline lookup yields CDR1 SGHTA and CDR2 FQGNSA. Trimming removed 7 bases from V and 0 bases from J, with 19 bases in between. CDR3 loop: CASTRRGGGTSYEQYF. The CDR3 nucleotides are TGTGCCAGCACAAGGCGTGGGGGAGGTACCTCCTACGAGCAGTACTTC.

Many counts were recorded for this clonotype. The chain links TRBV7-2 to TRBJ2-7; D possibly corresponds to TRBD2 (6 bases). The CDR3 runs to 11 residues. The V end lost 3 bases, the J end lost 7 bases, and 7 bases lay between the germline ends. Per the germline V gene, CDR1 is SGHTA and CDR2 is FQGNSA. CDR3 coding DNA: TGTGCCAGCAGCTTTGCGGGGGAGCAGTACTTC. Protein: CASSFAGEQYF.

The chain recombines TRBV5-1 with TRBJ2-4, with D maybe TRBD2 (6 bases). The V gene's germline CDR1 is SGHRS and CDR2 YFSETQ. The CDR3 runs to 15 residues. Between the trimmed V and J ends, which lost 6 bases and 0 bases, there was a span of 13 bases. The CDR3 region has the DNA TGCGCCAGCACCGTGGAGGGCTTAGCCAAAAACATTCAGTACTTC. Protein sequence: CASTVEGLAKNIQYF.

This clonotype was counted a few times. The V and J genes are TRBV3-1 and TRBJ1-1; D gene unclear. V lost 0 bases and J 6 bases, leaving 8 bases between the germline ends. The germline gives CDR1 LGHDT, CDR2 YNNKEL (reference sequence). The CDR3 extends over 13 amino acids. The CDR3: CASSQDWLAEAFF. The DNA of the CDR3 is TGTGCCAGCAGCCAAGACTGGTTGGCTGAAGCTTTCTTT.

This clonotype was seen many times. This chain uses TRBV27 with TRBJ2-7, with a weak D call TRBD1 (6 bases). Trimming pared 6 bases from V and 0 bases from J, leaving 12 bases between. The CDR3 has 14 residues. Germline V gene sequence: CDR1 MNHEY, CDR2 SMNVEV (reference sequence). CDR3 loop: CASSRDTPSYEQYF. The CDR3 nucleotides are TGTGCCAGCAGCCGGGACACCCCCTCCTACGAGCAGTACTTC.

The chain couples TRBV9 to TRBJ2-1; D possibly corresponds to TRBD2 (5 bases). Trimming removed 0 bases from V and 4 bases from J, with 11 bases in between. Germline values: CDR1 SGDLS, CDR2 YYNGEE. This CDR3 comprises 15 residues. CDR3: CASSVDGNVYNEQFF. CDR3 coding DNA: TGTGCCAGCAGCGTAGACGGGAACGTTTACAATGAGCAGTTCTTC. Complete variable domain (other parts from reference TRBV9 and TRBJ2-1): DSGVTQTPKHLITATGQRVTLRCSPRSGDLSVYWYQQSLDQGLQFLIQYYNGEERAKGNILERFSAQQFPDLHSELNLSSLELGDSALYFCASSVDGNVYNEQFFGPGTRLTVL.

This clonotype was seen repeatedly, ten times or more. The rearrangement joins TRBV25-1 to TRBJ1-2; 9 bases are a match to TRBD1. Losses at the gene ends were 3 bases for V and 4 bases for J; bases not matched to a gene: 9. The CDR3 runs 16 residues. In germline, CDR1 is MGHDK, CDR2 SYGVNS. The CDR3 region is CASSEPTGGIGYGYTF. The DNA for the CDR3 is TGTGCCAGCAGTGAGCCGACAGGGGGAATTGGCTATGGCTACACCTTC.

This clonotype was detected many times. CDR3 amino acids: CASSRGRSQETQYF. DNA of the CDR3: TGTGCCAGCAGCCGAGGACGGTCCCAAGAGACCCAGTACTTC. The V gene is TRBV11-2, the J gene TRBJ2-5; no reliable D call. With 5 bases removed from V and 1 base from J, the gap between germline ends came to 11 bases. Per the germline V gene, CDR1 is SGHAT and CDR2 is FQNNGV. The CDR3 runs to 14 residues.

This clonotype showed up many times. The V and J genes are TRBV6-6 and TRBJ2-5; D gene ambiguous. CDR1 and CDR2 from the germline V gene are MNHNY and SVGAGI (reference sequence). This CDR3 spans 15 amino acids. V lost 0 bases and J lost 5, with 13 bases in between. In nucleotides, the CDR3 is TGTGCCAGCAGTTACTCCGGTAATAGCAGGGAGACCCAGTACTTC. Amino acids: CASSYSGNSRETQYF.